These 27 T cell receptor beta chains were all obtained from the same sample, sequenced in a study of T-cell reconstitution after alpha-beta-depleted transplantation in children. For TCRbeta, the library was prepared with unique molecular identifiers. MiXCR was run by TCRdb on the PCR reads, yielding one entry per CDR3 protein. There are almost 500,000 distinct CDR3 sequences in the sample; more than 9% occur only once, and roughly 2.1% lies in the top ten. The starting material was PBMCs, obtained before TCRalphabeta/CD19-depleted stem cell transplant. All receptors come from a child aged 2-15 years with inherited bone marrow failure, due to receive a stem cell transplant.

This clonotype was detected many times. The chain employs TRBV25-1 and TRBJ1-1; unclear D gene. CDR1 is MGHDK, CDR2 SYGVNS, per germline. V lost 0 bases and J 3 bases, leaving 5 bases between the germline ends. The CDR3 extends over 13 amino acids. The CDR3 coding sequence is TGTGCCAGCAGTGAATACAGCTACACTGAAGCTTTCTTT. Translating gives CASSEYSYTEAFF.

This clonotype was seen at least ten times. DNA of the CDR3: TGTGCCAGCAGTGTGACGCAACAAGAGACCCAGTACTTC. It encodes CASSVTQQETQYF. The chain combines TRBV25-1 with TRBJ2-5; D ambiguous. There are 13 residues in the CDR3. V gave up 4 bases and J gave up 2 bases, with 8 bases separating them. Germline lookup yields CDR1 MGHDK and CDR2 SYGVNS.

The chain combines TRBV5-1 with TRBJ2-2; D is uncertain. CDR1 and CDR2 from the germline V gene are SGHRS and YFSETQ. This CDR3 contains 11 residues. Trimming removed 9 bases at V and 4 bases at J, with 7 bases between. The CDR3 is CANTLTGELFF. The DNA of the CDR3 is TGCGCCAACACCCTCACCGGGGAGCTGTTTTTT.

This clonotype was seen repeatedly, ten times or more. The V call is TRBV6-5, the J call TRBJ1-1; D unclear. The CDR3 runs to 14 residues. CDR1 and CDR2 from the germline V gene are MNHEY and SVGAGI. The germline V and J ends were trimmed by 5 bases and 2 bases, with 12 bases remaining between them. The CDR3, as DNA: TGTGCCAGCAGTCCTGGACTGACCAACACTGAAGCTTTCTTT. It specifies CASSPGLTNTEAFF.

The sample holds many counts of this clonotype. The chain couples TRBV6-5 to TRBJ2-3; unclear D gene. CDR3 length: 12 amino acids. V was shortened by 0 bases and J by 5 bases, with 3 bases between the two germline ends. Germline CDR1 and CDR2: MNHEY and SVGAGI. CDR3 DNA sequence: TGTGCCAGCAGTTACTCGGGAGATACGCAGTATTTT. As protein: CASSYSGDTQYF.

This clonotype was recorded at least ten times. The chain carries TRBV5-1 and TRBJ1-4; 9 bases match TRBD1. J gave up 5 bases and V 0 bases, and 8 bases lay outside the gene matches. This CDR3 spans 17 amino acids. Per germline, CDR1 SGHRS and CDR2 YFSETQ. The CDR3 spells CASSLVGTGTGNEKLFF. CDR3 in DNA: TGCGCCAGCAGCTTGGTCGGTACCGGGACAGGGAATGAAAAACTGTTTTTT.

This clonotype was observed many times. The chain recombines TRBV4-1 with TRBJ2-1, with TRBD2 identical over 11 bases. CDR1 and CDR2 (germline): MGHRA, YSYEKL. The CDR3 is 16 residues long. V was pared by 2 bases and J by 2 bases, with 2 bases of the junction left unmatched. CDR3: CASSQQTSGAYNEQFF. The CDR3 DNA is TGCGCCAGCAGCCAACAGACTAGCGGGGCCTACAATGAGCAGTTCTTC.

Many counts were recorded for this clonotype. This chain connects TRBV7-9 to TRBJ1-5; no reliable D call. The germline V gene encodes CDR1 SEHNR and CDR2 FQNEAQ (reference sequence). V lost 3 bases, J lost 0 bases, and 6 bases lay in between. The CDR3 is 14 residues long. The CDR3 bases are TGTGCCAGCAGCTTCGGGGATAGCAATCAGCCCCAGCATTTT. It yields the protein CASSFGDSNQPQHF.

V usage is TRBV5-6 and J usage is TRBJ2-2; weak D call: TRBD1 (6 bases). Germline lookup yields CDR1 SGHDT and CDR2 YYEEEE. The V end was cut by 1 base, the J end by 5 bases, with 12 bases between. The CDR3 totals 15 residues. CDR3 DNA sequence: TGTGCCAGCAGCTTGCGGGCTAGGGGGACCGGGGAGCTGTTTTTT. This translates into CASSLRARGTGELFF.

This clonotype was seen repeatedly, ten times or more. DNA of the CDR3: TGTGCCACCAGCAGTCGGGGAGCTGGAAACACCATATATTTT. Residues: CATSSRGAGNTIYF. The chain is built from TRBV15 and TRBJ1-3; D gene ambiguous. CDR3 length equals 14 residues. V was pared by 3 bases and J by 2 bases, with 8 bases between. Germline CDR1 LNHNV, CDR2 YYDKDF (reference sequence).

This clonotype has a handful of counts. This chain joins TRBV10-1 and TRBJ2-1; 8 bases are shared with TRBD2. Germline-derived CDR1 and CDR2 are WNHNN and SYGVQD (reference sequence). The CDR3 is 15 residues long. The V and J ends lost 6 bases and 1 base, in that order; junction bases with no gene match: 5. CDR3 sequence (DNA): TGCGCCAGCAGCGGGACTAGTCTATCCTACAATGAGCAGTTCTTC. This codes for CASSGTSLSYNEQFF.

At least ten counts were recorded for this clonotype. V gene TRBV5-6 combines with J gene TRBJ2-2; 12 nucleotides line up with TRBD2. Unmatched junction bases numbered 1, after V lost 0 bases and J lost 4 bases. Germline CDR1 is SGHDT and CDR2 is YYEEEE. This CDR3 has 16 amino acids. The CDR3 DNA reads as TGTGCCAGCAGCTTGGAACTAGCGGGAGGCACCGGGGAGCTGTTTTTT. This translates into CASSLELAGGTGELFF.

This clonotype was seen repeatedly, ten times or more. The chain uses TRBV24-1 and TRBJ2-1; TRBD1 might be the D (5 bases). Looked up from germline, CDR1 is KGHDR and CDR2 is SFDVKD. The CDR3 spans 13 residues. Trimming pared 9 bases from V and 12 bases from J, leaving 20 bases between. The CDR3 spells CATSSVPQRGQFF. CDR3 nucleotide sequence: TGTGCCACCTCCAGCGTACCCCAAAGGGGGCAGTTCTTC.

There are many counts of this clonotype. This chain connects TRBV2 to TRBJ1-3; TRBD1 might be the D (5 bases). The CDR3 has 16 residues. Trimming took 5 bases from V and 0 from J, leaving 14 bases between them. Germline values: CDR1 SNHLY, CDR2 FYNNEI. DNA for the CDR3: TGTGCCAGCAGTTCAGGGTCTTACCTCTCTGGAAACACCATATATTTT. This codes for CASSSGSYLSGNTIYF. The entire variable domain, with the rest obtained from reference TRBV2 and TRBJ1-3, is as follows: EPEVTQTPSHQVTQMGQEVILRCVPISNHLYFYWYRQILGQKVEFLVSFYNNEISEKSEIFDDQFSVERPDGSNFTLKIRSTKLEDSAMYFCASSSGSYLSGNTIYFGEGSWLTVV.

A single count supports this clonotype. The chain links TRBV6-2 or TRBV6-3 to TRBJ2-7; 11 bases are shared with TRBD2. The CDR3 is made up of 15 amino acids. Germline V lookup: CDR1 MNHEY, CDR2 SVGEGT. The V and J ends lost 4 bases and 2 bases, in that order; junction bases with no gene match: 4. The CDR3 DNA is TGTGCCAGCAGTTGGGGACTAGCGGCAACCTACGAGCAGTACTTC. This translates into CASSWGLAATYEQYF.

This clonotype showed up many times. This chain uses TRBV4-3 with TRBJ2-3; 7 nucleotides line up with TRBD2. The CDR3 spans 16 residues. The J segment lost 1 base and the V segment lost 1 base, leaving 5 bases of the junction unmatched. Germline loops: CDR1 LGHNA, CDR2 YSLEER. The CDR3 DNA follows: TGCGCCAGCAGCCAAGGAGGGACTACTCGCACAGATACGCAGTATTTT. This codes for CASSQGGTTRTDTQYF.

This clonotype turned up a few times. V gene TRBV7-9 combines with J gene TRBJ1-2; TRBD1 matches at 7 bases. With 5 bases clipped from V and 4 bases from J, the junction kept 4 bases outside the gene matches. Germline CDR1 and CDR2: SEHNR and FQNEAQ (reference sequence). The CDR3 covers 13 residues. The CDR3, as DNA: TGTGCCAGCAGCGCAGGGGGGTTCTATGGCTACACCTTC. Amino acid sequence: CASSAGGFYGYTF.

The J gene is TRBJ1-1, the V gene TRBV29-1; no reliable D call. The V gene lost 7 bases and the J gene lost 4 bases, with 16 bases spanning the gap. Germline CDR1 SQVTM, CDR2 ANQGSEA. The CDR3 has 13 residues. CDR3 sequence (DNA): TGCAGCGCCCGCTCTCCCGCGCCCACTGAAGCTTTCTTT. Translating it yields CSARSPAPTEAFF.

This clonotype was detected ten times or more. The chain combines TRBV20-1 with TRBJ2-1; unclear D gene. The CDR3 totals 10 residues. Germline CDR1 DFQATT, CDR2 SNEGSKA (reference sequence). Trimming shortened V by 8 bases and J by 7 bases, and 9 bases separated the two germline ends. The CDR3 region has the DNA TGCAGTCTAGACGGGAATGAGCAGTTCTTC. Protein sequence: CSLDGNEQFF.

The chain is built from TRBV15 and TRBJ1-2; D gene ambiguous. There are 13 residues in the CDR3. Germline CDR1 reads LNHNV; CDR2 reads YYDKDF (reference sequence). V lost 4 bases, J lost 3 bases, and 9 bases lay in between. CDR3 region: CATSIDGYYGYTF. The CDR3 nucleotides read TGTGCCACCAGCATCGACGGTTACTATGGCTACACCTTC.

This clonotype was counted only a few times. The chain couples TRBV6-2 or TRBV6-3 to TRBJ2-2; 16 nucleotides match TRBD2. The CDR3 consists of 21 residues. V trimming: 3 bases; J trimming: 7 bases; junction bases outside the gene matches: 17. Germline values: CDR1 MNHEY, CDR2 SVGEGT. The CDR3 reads CASSYFPGLAGGPVVGGELFF. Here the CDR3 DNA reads TGTGCCAGCAGTTATTTCCCGGGACTAGCGGGAGGGCCTGTGGTCGGCGGGGAGCTGTTTTTT.

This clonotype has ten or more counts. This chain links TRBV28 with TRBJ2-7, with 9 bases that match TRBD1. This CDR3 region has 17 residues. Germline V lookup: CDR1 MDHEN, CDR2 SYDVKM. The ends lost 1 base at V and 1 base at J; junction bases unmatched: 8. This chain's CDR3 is CASSLLKTGQGSYEQYF. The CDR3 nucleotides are TGTGCCAGCAGTTTATTAAAAACGGGACAGGGATCCTACGAGCAGTACTTC.

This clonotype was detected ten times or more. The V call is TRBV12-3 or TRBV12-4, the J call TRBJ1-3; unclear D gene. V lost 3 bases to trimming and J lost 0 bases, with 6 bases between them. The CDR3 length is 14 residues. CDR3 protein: CASSLTSSGNTIYF. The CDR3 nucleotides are TGTGCCAGCAGTTTGACAAGCTCTGGAAACACCATATATTTT.

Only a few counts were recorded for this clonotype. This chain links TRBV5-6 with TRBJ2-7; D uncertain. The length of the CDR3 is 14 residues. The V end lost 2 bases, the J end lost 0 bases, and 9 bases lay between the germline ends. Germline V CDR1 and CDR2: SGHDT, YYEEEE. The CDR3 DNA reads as TGTGCCAGCAGCTTTGGGCTTGACTCCTACGAGCAGTACTTC. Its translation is CASSFGLDSYEQYF.

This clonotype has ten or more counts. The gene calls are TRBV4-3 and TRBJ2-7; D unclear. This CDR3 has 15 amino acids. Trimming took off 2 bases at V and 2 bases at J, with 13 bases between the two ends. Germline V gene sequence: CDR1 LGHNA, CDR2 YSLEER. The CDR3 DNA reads TGCGCCAGCAGCCAATACGGCCGATTGCCCTACGAGCAGTACTTC. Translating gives CASSQYGRLPYEQYF.

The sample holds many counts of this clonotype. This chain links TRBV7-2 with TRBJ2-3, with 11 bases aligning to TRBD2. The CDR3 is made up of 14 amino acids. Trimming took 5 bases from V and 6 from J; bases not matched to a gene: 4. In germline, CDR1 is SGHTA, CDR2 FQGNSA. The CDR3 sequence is CASSTSSGRDTQYF. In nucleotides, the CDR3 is TGTGCCAGCAGCACCTCTAGCGGGAGGGATACGCAGTATTTT. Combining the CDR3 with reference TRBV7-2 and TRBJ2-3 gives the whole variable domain GAGVSQSPSNKVTEKGKDVELRCDPISGHTALYWYRQSLGQGLEFLIYFQGNSAPDKSGLPSDRFSAERTGGSVSTLTIQRTQQEDSAVYLCASSTSSGRDTQYFGPGTRLTVL.

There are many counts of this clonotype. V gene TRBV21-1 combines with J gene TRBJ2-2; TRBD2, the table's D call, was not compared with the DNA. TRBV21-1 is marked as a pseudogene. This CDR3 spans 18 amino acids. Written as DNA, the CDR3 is TGTGCCAGCAGCAAAGATATTGTGGCTAGCGGGCACACCGGGGAGCTGTTTTTT. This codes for CASSKDIVASGHTGELFF.